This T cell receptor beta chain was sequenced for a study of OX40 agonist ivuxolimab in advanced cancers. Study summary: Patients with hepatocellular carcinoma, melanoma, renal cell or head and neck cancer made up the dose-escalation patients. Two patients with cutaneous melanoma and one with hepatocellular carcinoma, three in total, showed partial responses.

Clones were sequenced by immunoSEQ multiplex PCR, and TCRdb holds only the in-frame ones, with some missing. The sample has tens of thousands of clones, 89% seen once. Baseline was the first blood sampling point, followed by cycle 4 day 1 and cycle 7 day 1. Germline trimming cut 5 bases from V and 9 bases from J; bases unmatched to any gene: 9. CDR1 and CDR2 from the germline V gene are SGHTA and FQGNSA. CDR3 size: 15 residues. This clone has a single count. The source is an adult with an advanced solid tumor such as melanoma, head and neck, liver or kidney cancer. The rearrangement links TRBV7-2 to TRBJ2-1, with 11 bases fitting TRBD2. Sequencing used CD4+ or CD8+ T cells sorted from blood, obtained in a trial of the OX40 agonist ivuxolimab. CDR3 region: CASSPLATSGIEQFF. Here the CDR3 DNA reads TGTGCCAGCAGCCCCCTGGCGACTAGCGGGATTGAGCAGTTCTTC. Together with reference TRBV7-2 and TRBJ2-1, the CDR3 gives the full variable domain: GAGVSQSPSNKVTEKGKDVELRCDPISGHTALYWYRQSLGQGLEFLIYFQGNSAPDKSGLPSDRFSAERTGGSVSTLTIQRTQQEDSAVYLCASSPLATSGIEQFFGPGTRLTVL.